Below, 6 T cell receptor beta chains from the same sample are listed, as sequenced in a study of T cell responses to AZD1222 COVID-19 vaccine. Method: immunoSEQ multiplex PCR; TCRdb's copy keeps in-frame clones and lacks some. This table holds some 120,000 clones, roughly 87% found once. Sequencing was performed on peripheral blood, taken 28 days after the second AZD1222 dose. All receptors come from an adult who received the AZD1222 COVID-19 vaccine.

The CDR3 DNA follows: TGTGCCAGCAGTACCGGTACAATTTCTGCAAATGAAAAACTGTTTTTT. Translated: CASSTGTISANEKLFF. The chain joins TRBV5-8 to TRBJ1-4; unclear D gene. This CDR3 has 16 amino acids. V was trimmed by 5 bases and J by 5 bases, leaving 19 bases between them. Germline-derived CDR1 and CDR2 are SGHTS and YDEGEE.

This chain links TRBV6-4 with TRBJ2-1, with 8 nucleotides matching TRBD2. After removal of 6 bases from V and 2 bases from J, the junction contained 6 bases not matched to a gene. The CDR3 totals 15 residues. Germline CDR1 and CDR2: MRHNA and SNTAGT. The CDR3 DNA reads TGTGCCAGCAGCCTCGTAGCGGGGCCCTACAATGAGCAGTTCTTC. This translates into CASSLVAGPYNEQFF.

This clone was picked up one time. The rearrangement links TRBV2 to TRBJ1-3, with 7 bases identical to TRBD1. Trimming took 2 bases from V and 0 from J; bases not matched to a gene: 1. Germline CDR1 and CDR2: SNHLY and FYNNEI. The CDR3 contains 15 residues. DNA for the CDR3: TGTGCCAGCAGTGAACAGGGGGGCTCTGGAAACACCATATATTTT. Translated, it gives CASSEQGGSGNTIYF.

The rearrangement joins TRBV19 to TRBJ1-5, with 12 bases identical to TRBD1. The V segment lost 6 bases and the J segment 6 bases; nucleotides outside the gene matches: 3. The CDR3 contains 14 residues. Germline V gene lookup returns CDR1 LNHDA and CDR2 SQIVND (reference sequence). This CDR3 reads CASSGTGGLQPQHF. CDR3 nucleotides: TGTGCCAGTAGCGGGACAGGGGGCCTTCAGCCCCAGCATTTT.

The CDR3 region has the DNA TGTGCCAGCAGCTTTAGCGGGAATTTGAACGGGGAGCTGTTTTTT. Translation gives CASSFSGNLNGELFF. J is TRBJ2-2 and V is TRBV5-4; 8 nucleotides line up with TRBD2. V trimming: 2 bases; J trimming: 7 bases; junction bases outside the gene matches: 7. The CDR3 sequence is 15 residues long. CDR1 SGHNT and CDR2 YYREEE come from the germline V gene (reference sequence).

The J gene is TRBJ1-3, the V gene TRBV6-5; D ambiguous. Per germline, CDR1 MNHEY and CDR2 SVGAGI. V gave up 8 bases and J gave up 0 bases, with 14 bases separating them. CDR3 length: 15 residues. The CDR3 spells CASAKVGISGNTIYF. As DNA, the CDR3 is TGTGCCAGCGCTAAAGTCGGAATCTCTGGAAACACCATATATTTT.